Shown below are 19 T cell receptor beta chains from a single sample sequenced in a study of OX40 agonist ivuxolimab in advanced cancers. Profiled with immunoSEQ multiplex PCR; TCRdb holds only in-frame clones, not every one. The sample shows 75,000 to 100,000 clones, approximately 87% of them seen only once. The source was CD4+ or CD8+ T cells sorted from blood, collected in a trial of the OX40 agonist ivuxolimab. These receptors all stem from an adult with an advanced solid tumor such as melanoma, head and neck, liver or kidney cancer.

This clone has just a few counts. The genes are TRBV7-8 and TRBJ1-5; the match to TRBD1 covers 9 bases. The CDR3 loop spans 17 amino acids. Per germline, CDR1 SGHVS and CDR2 FQNEAQ. The junction had 12 bases not matched to a gene; V was cut back by 4 bases and J by 5 bases. CDR3 sequence: CASSSPSRDRVDQPQHF. The CDR3 DNA reads as TGTGCCAGCAGCTCCCCCAGCCGGGACAGGGTCGATCAGCCCCAGCATTTT.

The chain uses TRBV19 and TRBJ2-7; 13 bases are shared with TRBD2. V gave up 3 bases and J gave up 6 bases; unmatched junction bases: 8. The germline V gene has CDR1 LNHDA and CDR2 SQIVND (reference sequence). The CDR3 has 16 residues. The CDR3 sequence: CASSMVGLAGVSEQYF. Written as DNA, the CDR3 is TGTGCCAGTAGTATGGTCGGACTAGCGGGAGTATCCGAGCAGTACTTC.

The V call is TRBV14, the J call TRBJ2-3; D might be TRBD1 (6 bases). The CDR3 has 15 amino acids. Germline values: CDR1 SGHDN, CDR2 FVKESK. Trimming left V 6 bases short and J 3 bases short, with 16 bases between. CDR3 protein: CASSRAGTPTDTQYF. For the CDR3, the DNA is TGTGCCAGCAGTCGAGCCGGGACACCAACAGATACGCAGTATTTT.

The chain is built from TRBV19 and TRBJ1-2; 7 bases align to TRBD1. The germline gives CDR1 LNHDA, CDR2 SQIVND (reference sequence). With V trimmed by 1 base and J by 3 bases, 5 bases remained unmatched. This CDR3 spans 15 amino acids. The CDR3 DNA sequence: TGTGCCAGTAGTATAGCGGCAGGGGGAGACTATGGCTACACCTTC. It specifies CASSIAAGGDYGYTF.

CDR3 sequence (DNA): TGTGCCAGCAGCCAACGACAGATTGAATACAATGAGCAGTTCTTC. As protein: CASSQRQIEYNEQFF. The chain carries TRBV11-3 and TRBJ2-1; TRBD1 might be the D (5 bases). Trimming pared 5 bases from V and 4 bases from J, leaving 15 bases between. Germline-derived CDR1 and CDR2 are SGHNT and YENEEA. The CDR3 spans 15 residues.

V usage is TRBV2 and J usage is TRBJ1-2; D remains unclear. The CDR3 runs to 13 residues. Trimming pared 0 bases from V and 7 bases from J, leaving 9 bases between. CDR1 and CDR2 (germline): SNHLY, FYNNEI. CDR3 nucleotides: TGTGCCAGCAGTGAAGCCGGGTTGGCTGGCTACACCTTC. Translated, it gives CASSEAGLAGYTF. Filled out from reference TRBV2 and TRBJ1-2, the complete variable domain reads EPEVTQTPSHQVTQMGQEVILRCVPISNHLYFYWYRQILGQKVEFLVSFYNNEISEKSEIFDDQFSVERPDGSNFTLKIRSTKLEDSAMYFCASSEAGLAGYTFGSGTRLTVV.

The chain joins TRBV27 to TRBJ2-2; 12 positions match TRBD1. This CDR3 is 15 amino acids long. The ends lost 5 bases at V and 9 bases at J; junction bases unmatched: 7. Germline V lookup: CDR1 MNHEY, CDR2 SMNVEV (reference sequence). The CDR3 is CASSPHRDRGRELFF. The CDR3 DNA reads TGTGCCAGCAGTCCGCACCGGGACAGGGGGCGGGAGCTGTTTTTT.

V and J are TRBV30 and TRBJ1-2; perhaps TRBD1 as D (5 bases). CDR3 length equals 16 residues. Germline assignment: CDR1 GTSNPN and CDR2 SVGIG (reference sequence). V shed 2 bases and J shed 4 bases, with 20 bases lying between them. The CDR3 protein is CAWSRRTATGSYGYTF. The CDR3 DNA is TGTGCCTGGAGTCGGAGAACCGCCACAGGAAGCTATGGCTACACCTTC.

The rearrangement joins TRBV27 to TRBJ1-6; weak D call: TRBD1 (6 bases). The CDR3 extends over 16 amino acids. The germline V and J ends were trimmed by 8 bases and 3 bases, with 17 bases remaining between them. Germline CDR1 and CDR2: MNHEY and SMNVEV (reference sequence). The CDR3 spells CASARGPIFYNSPLHF. DNA of the CDR3: TGTGCCAGCGCCCGGGGGCCAATCTTCTATAATTCACCCCTCCACTTT.

The V gene is TRBV11-2, the J gene TRBJ1-2; D is possibly TRBD1 (5 bases). Germline lookup yields CDR1 SGHAT and CDR2 FQNNGV. Deletions cut 6 bases from V and 7 bases from J, with 15 bases between. The CDR3 length is 13 residues. The CDR3 spells CASSFQGTTGYTF. The CDR3, as DNA: TGTGCCAGCAGTTTCCAGGGTACTACTGGCTACACCTTC.

The rearrangement joins TRBV7-8 to TRBJ2-7; the D is unclear. The CDR3 consists of 13 residues. The V gene lost 4 bases and the J gene lost 5 bases, with 12 bases spanning the gap. The germline V gene encodes CDR1 SGHVS and CDR2 FQNEAQ. The CDR3 spells CASSSWSGNEQYF. The DNA for the CDR3 is TGTGCCAGCAGCTCGTGGTCAGGAAACGAGCAGTACTTC.

CDR3 sequence: CASSEVGGNQPQHF. CDR3 nucleotide sequence: TGTGCCAGCAGTGAAGTTGGAGGAAATCAGCCCCAGCATTTT. V is TRBV6-1 and J is TRBJ1-5; no firm D call. CDR1 is MNHNS, CDR2 SASEGT, per germline. Trimming cost V 1 base and J 4 bases, with 8 bases left between them. The length of the CDR3 is 14 residues.

CDR3 region: CANSLPGLLKQFF. The CDR3 DNA reads as TGTGCCAACAGTCTGCCGGGACTATTAAAACAGTTCTTC. The chain has TRBV7-2 and TRBJ2-1, with 7 bases identical to TRBD2. The CDR3 contains 13 residues. Looked up from germline, CDR1 is SGHTA and CDR2 is FQGNSA. V shed 10 bases and J 13 bases; nucleotides not matched to a gene: 16.

The chain couples TRBV29-1 to TRBJ2-5; TRBD2 matches 16 bases. The CDR3 has 17 amino acids. V was pared by 6 bases and J by 5 bases, with 12 bases of the junction left unmatched. The germline V gene encodes CDR1 SQVTM and CDR2 ANQGSEA. Here the CDR3 DNA reads TGCAGCGTGCATAGGAGAGGGACTAGCGGGGGGGCGGAGACCCAGTACTTC. This translates into CSVHRRGTSGGAETQYF.

As concerns this clone: The junction shows a germline mismatch at one end, possibly a read error. V usage is TRBV7-7 and J usage is TRBJ2-2, with a tentative D call TRBD1 (5 bases). Germline V lookup: CDR1 SSHAT, CDR2 FNYEAQ (reference sequence). The CDR3 is 18 residues long. CDR3 loop: CASSLEFGASINTGELFF. As DNA, the CDR3 is TGTGCTAGCAGCTTAGAGTTTGGGGCCTCTATTAACACCGGGGAGCTGTTTTTT.

The chain uses TRBV11-2 and TRBJ2-3; D not certain. V lost 1 base and J 1 base, leaving 6 bases between the germline ends. The CDR3 consists of 14 residues. In germline, CDR1 is SGHAT, CDR2 FQNNGV. In DNA, the CDR3 is TGTGCCAGCAGCTTAGGTCAGGGCACAGATACGCAGTATTTT. This sequence encodes CASSLGQGTDTQYF.

This chain uses TRBV18 with TRBJ1-1, with D perhaps TRBD1 (6 bases). Trimming cost V 3 bases and J 4 bases, with 9 bases left between them. CDR1 and CDR2 (germline): KGHSH, LQKENI. CDR3 length: 13 residues. The CDR3 nucleotides read TGTGCCAGCTCACCTGGCAGGGGCACTGAAGCTTTCTTT. Amino acids: CASSPGRGTEAFF.

This chain's CDR3 is CASSPYLTDTQYF. In nucleotides, the CDR3 is TGTGCCAGCAGCCCGTATCTCACAGATACGCAGTATTTT. The J gene is TRBJ2-3, the V gene TRBV7-2; no clear D gene. Trimming left V 5 bases short and J 2 bases short, with 8 bases between. The germline V gene encodes CDR1 SGHTA and CDR2 FQGNSA. The CDR3 is made up of 13 amino acids.

This chain joins TRBV2 and TRBJ1-2; 9 nucleotides line up with TRBD1. The CDR3 is 15 residues long. Germline CDR1 is SNHLY and CDR2 is FYNNEI. After removal of 5 bases from V and 8 bases from J, the junction contained 12 bases not matched to a gene. The CDR3 here is CASSSLKWDREGYTF. The CDR3 bases are TGTGCCAGCAGTTCTCTTAAATGGGACAGGGAGGGCTACACCTTC.